This T cell receptor beta chain was retrieved from a study of post-analysis software for immune sequencing data. Study overall: The cohort encompassed relapsing-remitting, secondary progressive and progressive-relapsing multiple sclerosis disease courses. Study-level findings and limits: Among four or five TRBV segments more frequent in patients than controls were TRBV5-6, TRBV5-1 and TRBV20-1.

This clonotype was observed at least ten times. Its cognate antigen is unknown. The germline CDR1 and CDR2 sequences are SGDLS and YYNGEE. V lost 2 bases and J lost 5, with 14 bases in between. CDR3 length equals 14 residues. Tagging with unique molecular identifiers was a feature of the TCR beta cDNA libraries. Researchers reported roughly 0.5 million cDNA molecules coming from roughly 0.93 to 9.6 million T cells. Each CDR3 protein is one row after TCRdb ran MiXCR on the PCR reads. The table records approximately 160,000 distinct CDR3 sequences, 30% of them present only once. Sequencing was performed on blood. The origin of this receptor is a girl aged 10 to 17 with multiple sclerosis. V usage is TRBV9 and J usage is TRBJ2-7; perhaps TRBD2 as D (5 bases). CDR3 protein: CASSVGWETDEQYF. The CDR3, as DNA: TGTGCCAGCAGCGTGGGGTGGGAGACCGACGAGCAGTACTTC.